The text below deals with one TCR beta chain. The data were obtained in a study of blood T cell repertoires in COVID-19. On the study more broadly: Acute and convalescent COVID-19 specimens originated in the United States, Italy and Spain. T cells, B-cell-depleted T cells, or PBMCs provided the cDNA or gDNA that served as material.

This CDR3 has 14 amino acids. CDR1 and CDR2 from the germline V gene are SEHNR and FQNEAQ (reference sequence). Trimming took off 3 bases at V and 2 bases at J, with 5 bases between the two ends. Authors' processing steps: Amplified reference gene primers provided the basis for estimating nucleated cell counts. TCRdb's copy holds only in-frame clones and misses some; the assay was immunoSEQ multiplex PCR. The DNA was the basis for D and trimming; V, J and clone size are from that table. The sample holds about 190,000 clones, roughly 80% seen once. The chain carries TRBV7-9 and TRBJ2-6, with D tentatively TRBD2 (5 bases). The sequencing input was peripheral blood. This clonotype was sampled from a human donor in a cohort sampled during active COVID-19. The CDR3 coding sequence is TGTGCCAGCAGCTTCGGGGCTGGGGCCAACGTCCTGACTTTC. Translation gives CASSFGAGANVLTF. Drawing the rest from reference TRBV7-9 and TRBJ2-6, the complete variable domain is DTGVSQNPRHKITKRGQNVTFRCDPISEHNRLYWYRQTLGQGPEFLTYFQNEAQLEKSRLLSDRFSAERPKGSFSTLEIQRTEQGDSAMYLCASSFGAGANVLTFGAGSRLTVL.